This TCR beta chain was profiled in a study of beta chain features in type 1 diabetes. CDR1 is ENHRY, CDR2 SYGVKD, per germline. This CDR3 is 13 amino acids long. J was trimmed by 5 bases and V by 11 bases; bases with no gene match: 11. Whole-study findings and limits: Type 1 diabetes patients showed a moderate but significant shortening of TCRB CDR3s in all four CD4+ subsets.

This clone was found a few times. Its target is unknown. A heparinised blood draw that averaged approximately 110 mL was obtained once from each donor. Naive, central memory, regulatory and stem cell-like memory cells within the CD4+ compartment were sorted using CD45RO/CCR7/CD25/CD127/CD95/CD27. Since all of the isolated RNA was reverse transcribed, expressed TCRB transcripts were what got sequenced. The assay was immunoSEQ multiplex PCR, and TCRdb's table has in-frame clones only and misses some. The data hold hundreds of thousands of clones, with 11% to 15% observed a single time. Sequenced sample: naive CD4+ T cells from blood. The receptor comes from a man aged 18 to 29 with type 1 diabetes. The chain is built from TRBV10-3 and TRBJ2-7; 8 positions match TRBD1. The CDR3 spells CAVGQGVSDEQYF. The CDR3 DNA follows: TGTGCCGTCGGACAGGGAGTATCGGACGAGCAGTACTTC.